This TCR beta chain was sequenced in a study of T-cell memory formation after mild COVID-19. Study outcomes and limitations: Contracting CD8+ clones were enriched in EMRA, CD4+ mainly in CM and EM. The study found balanced CD4/CD8 in clones contracting day 15 to 85 and a CD4+ lean in later expanders. Second-wave clones that peaked on day 37 lacked confirmed SARS-CoV-2 specificity.

A note on this clonotype: Its antigen remains unidentified.

TCRdb passed the 5' RACE reads through MiXCR, listing each CDR3 protein once. The sample has roughly 2,300 distinct CDR3 sequences; about two thirds are singletons. This TCR came from an adult who had mild COVID-19 (a few samples of this study predate the infection). Cell type and time point are not known. The source material was PBMCs or a T cell subset sorted from them (not recorded which).

The CDR3 here is CAWSQITYEQYF. The CDR3, as DNA: TGTGCCTGGAGTCAAATTACCTACGAGCAGTACTTC. V usage is TRBV30 and J usage is TRBJ2-7; D is ambiguous. Trimming took off 2 bases at V and 2 bases at J, with 7 bases between the two ends. Germline CDR1 reads GTSNPN; CDR2 reads SVGIG (reference sequence). The CDR3 covers 12 residues.